This entry lists 16 T cell receptor beta chains sequenced from one sample in a study of T cells after yellow fever vaccination. Using its own MiXCR run on the 5' RACE reads, TCRdb lists one record per CDR3 protein. The table lists under 250,000 distinct CDR3 sequences, less than 3.5% of them singletons. The input for sequencing was CD4+ T cells sorted from PBMCs, taken 10 days after the yellow fever booster vaccination. The receptor set was obtained from a man aged 18-30 years who received the YFV17D yellow fever vaccine.

This clonotype was seen at least ten times. The rearrangement joins TRBV5-1 to TRBJ2-3, with D hard to call. CDR3 length: 15 amino acids. Germline V gives CDR1 SGHRS, CDR2 YFSETQ. V dropped 0 bases and J dropped 7 bases, with 15 bases sitting between them. Here the CDR3 reads CASSLANQDVNTQYF. The CDR3 DNA reads TGCGCCAGCAGCTTGGCAAATCAGGACGTGAATACGCAGTATTTT.

In this sample, this clonotype turned up many times. The chain is built from TRBV7-2 and TRBJ2-5; D unresolved. CDR3 size: 14 residues. The V gene's germline CDR1 is SGHTA and CDR2 FQGNSA. Trimming stripped 5 bases from V and 1 base from J, with 11 bases between. The DNA for the CDR3 is TGTGCCAGCAGCCAGAGGTGGTCCCAAGAGACCCAGTACTTC. It encodes CASSQRWSQETQYF.

This chain joins TRBV3-1 and TRBJ1-6; D call uncertain. Germline V gene data show CDR1 as LGHDT and CDR2 as YNNKEL (reference sequence). CDR3 length equals 15 residues. V was clipped by 1 base and J by 7 bases, with 11 bases between them. The CDR3 coding sequence is TGTGCCAGCAGCCAAGGATATGGCAGGAATTCACCCCTCCACTTT. It specifies CASSQGYGRNSPLHF.

The rearrangement uses TRBV18 and TRBJ2-4, with TRBD1 as a possible D gene (6 bases). The V end lost 3 bases, the J end lost 6 bases, and 15 bases lay between the germline ends. Germline CDR1 is KGHSH and CDR2 is LQKENI. This CDR3 has 15 residues. The CDR3 region is CASSPLAGVGNIQYF. In nucleotides, the CDR3 is TGTGCCAGCTCACCCCTGGCAGGGGTCGGAAACATTCAGTACTTC.

This clonotype was seen many times. The rearrangement joins TRBV6-2 or TRBV6-3 to TRBJ2-7; D may be TRBD1 or TRBD2 (5 bases each). The CDR3 is 13 amino acids. V dropped 6 bases and J dropped 0 bases, with 9 bases sitting between them. The germline CDR1 and CDR2 sequences are MNHEY and SVGEGT. The CDR3 DNA sequence: TGTGCCAGCAGATCCGGGGCCTCCTACGAGCAGTACTTC. Translating gives CASRSGASYEQYF.

The chain recombines TRBV5-1 with TRBJ2-3; 13 bases are a match to TRBD2. The CDR3 covers 16 residues. Germline V gives CDR1 SGHRS, CDR2 YFSETQ. Losses at the gene ends were 4 bases for V and 2 bases for J; bases not matched to a gene: 4. This chain's CDR3 is CASSPGLAGNTDTQYF. CDR3 nucleotide sequence: TGCGCCAGCAGCCCGGGACTAGCGGGGAACACAGATACGCAGTATTTT.

The gene calls are TRBV6-2 or TRBV6-3 and TRBJ2-4; no clear D gene. This CDR3 has 12 residues. Germline CDR1 MNHEY, CDR2 SVGEGT. With 5 bases removed from V and 11 bases from J, the gap between germline ends came to 13 bases. In DNA form, the CDR3 reads TGTGCCAGCAGTCCCGAGCCCGCCCTTCAGTACTTC. Its protein is CASSPEPALQYF.

The chain recombines TRBV20-1 with TRBJ2-1; 11 positions match TRBD2. There are 14 residues in the CDR3. Germline V gene data show CDR1 as DFQATT and CDR2 as SNEGSKA (reference sequence). With 2 bases clipped from V and 8 bases from J, the junction kept 5 bases outside the gene matches. The CDR3 region has the DNA TGCAGTGCTAGAAGACCTAGCGGGGGGTATGAGCAGTTCTTC. This codes for CSARRPSGGYEQFF.

This CDR3 reads CSANWDRRTEAFF. In nucleotides, the CDR3 is TGCAGTGCAAATTGGGACAGGCGCACTGAAGCTTTCTTT. This chain joins TRBV20-1 and TRBJ1-1, with 8 bases aligning to TRBD1. The CDR3 has 13 residues. The V segment lost 6 bases and the J segment 4 bases; nucleotides outside the gene matches: 7. Germline CDR1 is DFQATT and CDR2 is SNEGSKA (reference sequence).

The chain is built from TRBV28 and TRBJ2-7, with D possibly being TRBD2 (5 bases). Trimming shortened V by 6 bases and J by 0 bases, and 6 bases separated the two germline ends. CDR3 length: 12 residues. Germline loops: CDR1 MDHEN, CDR2 SYDVKM. This chain's CDR3 is CASSRGSYEQYV. The CDR3, as DNA: TGTGCCAGCAGCCGGGGCTCCTACGAGCAGTACGTC.

This clonotype was seen at least ten times. The V call is TRBV7-2, the J call TRBJ2-5; perhaps D is TRBD1 or TRBD2 (5 bases each). The CDR3 extends over 16 amino acids. V was clipped by 0 bases and J by 5 bases, with 16 bases between them. The V gene's germline CDR1 is SGHTA and CDR2 FQGNSA. CDR3 DNA sequence: TGTGCCAGCAGCTTAGCGTGGGACCGGACATGGGAGACCCAGTACTTC. This encodes CASSLAWDRTWETQYF.

This chain uses TRBV6-2 or TRBV6-3 with TRBJ2-3, with 9 nucleotides matching TRBD1. The V gene end was trimmed by 10 bases and the J gene end by 3 bases; junction bases not matched to a gene: 2. The CDR3 runs 12 residues. Germline CDR1 MNHEY, CDR2 SVGEGT. Here the CDR3 DNA reads TGTGCCACCGGACAGGGGACAGATACGCAGTATTTT. It encodes CATGQGTDTQYF.

This clonotype has a count of ten or more. This sequence joins TRBV7-9 and TRBJ1-3, with 8 bases aligning to TRBD1. CDR3 size: 17 residues. V lost 5 bases to trimming and J lost 0 bases; unmatched junction nucleotides: 9. Germline V CDR1 and CDR2: SEHNR, FQNEAQ (reference sequence). This chain's CDR3 is CASSGPPGQDSGNTIYF. The CDR3 DNA reads TGTGCCAGCAGCGGGCCCCCGGGACAGGACTCTGGAAACACCATATATTTT.

In this sample, this clonotype turned up a few times. The chain recombines TRBV6-4 with TRBJ1-6; D unclear. Trimming pared 0 bases from V and 7 bases from J, leaving 4 bases between. The CDR3 runs 13 residues. The germline CDR1 and CDR2 sequences are MRHNA and SNTAGT. The CDR3: CASSDSSNSPLHF. For the CDR3, the DNA is TGTGCCAGCAGTGACTCGTCGAATTCACCCCTCCACTTT.

DNA for the CDR3: TGCAGTGCTAGAGCGTCTAAAGAGACCCAGTACTTC. It encodes CSARASKETQYF. J is TRBJ2-5 and V is TRBV20-1; D not resolved. The CDR3 runs to 12 residues. The ends were cut back, 1 base at V and 3 bases at J, with 6 bases in the middle. Germline V gene sequence: CDR1 DFQATT, CDR2 SNEGSKA (reference sequence).

This clonotype has more than one count but fewer than ten. V is TRBV7-2 and J is TRBJ2-1; 8 bases match TRBD2. Germline V gives CDR1 SGHTA, CDR2 FQGNSA. Trimming at V came to 5 bases and at J to 10 bases, leaving 13 bases not matched to a gene. This CDR3 has 15 residues. The chain's CDR3 is CASSLSPGGAREQFF. The CDR3 coding sequence is TGTGCCAGCAGCCTGTCTCCCGGGGGGGCACGAGAGCAGTTCTTC.